One and the same sample provided the 15 T cell receptor beta chains below, sequenced in a study of OX40 agonist ivuxolimab in advanced cancers. TCRdb's table, derived via immunoSEQ multiplex PCR, lists solely in-frame clones and lacks some. The sample has about 79,000 clones, 88% seen once; the top ten hold 4.1%. Sequencing was performed on CD4+ or CD8+ T cells sorted from blood, taken in a trial of the OX40 agonist ivuxolimab. The receptors stem from an adult with an advanced solid tumor such as melanoma, head and neck, liver or kidney cancer.

The chain carries TRBV7-4 and TRBJ2-5; D call uncertain. CDR1 is SGHVT, CDR2 SQSDAQ, per germline. Trimming stripped 1 base from V and 2 bases from J, with 5 bases between. This CDR3 contains 13 residues. CDR3 nucleotides: TGTGCCAGCAGCTTAGGGCAGCAAGAGACCCAGTACTTC. Its protein product is CASSLGQQETQYF.

This rearrangement joins TRBV5-1 to TRBJ2-1; the match to TRBD2 covers 12 bases. CDR1 and CDR2 (germline): SGHRS, YFSETQ. Trimming cost V 1 base and J 8 bases; bases outside gene matches: 7. The CDR3 loop spans 16 amino acids. CDR3 loop: CASSLSSGRARDEQFF. The DNA for the CDR3 is TGCGCCAGCAGCTTGTCTAGCGGGAGGGCTCGGGATGAGCAGTTCTTC. Filled out from reference TRBV5-1 and TRBJ2-1, the complete variable domain reads KAGVTQTPRYLIKTRGQQVTLSCSPISGHRSVSWYQQTPGQGLQFLFEYFSETQRNKGNFPGRFSGRQFSNSRSEMNVSTLELGDSALYLCASSLSSGRARDEQFFGPGTRLTVL.

This chain links TRBV12-5 with TRBJ2-3; 12 positions agree with TRBD2. Germline CDR1 is LGHNT and CDR2 is FRNRAP. The CDR3 is made up of 17 amino acids. The J segment lost 2 bases and the V segment lost 2 bases, leaving 5 bases of the junction unmatched. In nucleotides, the CDR3 is TGTGCTAGTGGTTTGCGACTAGCGGGAGATTACACAGATACGCAGTATTTT. It is translated as CASGLRLAGDYTDTQYF.

This rearrangement joins TRBV6-4 to TRBJ2-5; no clear D gene. The CDR3 runs 13 residues. CDR1 is MRHNA and CDR2 is SNTAGT in the germline V gene. The V end was cut by 2 bases, the J end by 5 bases, with 9 bases between. The CDR3 nucleotides read TGTGCCAGCAGTGACGGAGTCAAGGAGACCCAGTACTTC. It specifies CASSDGVKETQYF.

The V call is TRBV4-2, the J call TRBJ1-1; 8 bases agree with TRBD1. The CDR3 has 14 residues. The germline CDR1 and CDR2 sequences are LGHNA and YNFKEQ. Trimming removed 6 bases from V and 4 bases from J; junction bases left unmatched: 7. CDR3 loop: CASSPDRGRTEAFF. As DNA, the CDR3 is TGTGCCAGCAGTCCTGACAGGGGCCGCACTGAAGCTTTCTTT.

The rearrangement uses TRBV9 and TRBJ1-1, with D possibly TRBD1 on 5 matching bases. This CDR3 spans 14 amino acids. V lost 3 bases and J 1 base, leaving 10 bases between the germline ends. Germline V gene sequence: CDR1 SGDLS, CDR2 YYNGEE. In DNA, the CDR3 is TGTGCCAGCAGCGCCGTGGGGGGGAACACTGAAGCTTTCTTT. This encodes CASSAVGGNTEAFF.

CDR3 DNA: TGTGCCAGCAGTTCGGGGACCCCCTCCTACAATGAGCAGTTCTTC. Encoded protein: CASSSGTPSYNEQFF. V and J are TRBV6-5 and TRBJ2-1, with D possibly being TRBD1 or TRBD2 (5 bases each). The V and J ends lost 4 bases and 0 bases respectively, with 10 bases between them. The CDR3 extends over 15 amino acids. CDR1 and CDR2 (germline): MNHEY, SVGAGI.

The V and J genes are TRBV27 and TRBJ2-2, with D perhaps TRBD2 (6 bases). The CDR3 consists of 15 residues. In germline, CDR1 is MNHEY, CDR2 SMNVEV (reference sequence). Between the trimmed V and J ends, which lost 5 bases and 4 bases, there was a span of 14 bases. The CDR3 protein is CASSGDWGPTGELFF. CDR3 DNA sequence: TGTGCCAGCAGTGGGGACTGGGGACCCACCGGGGAGCTGTTTTTT.

The chain uses TRBV19 and TRBJ2-5, with TRBD2 matching over 14 bases. V dropped 6 bases and J dropped 0; count of bases not matched to a gene: 15. This CDR3 comprises 20 residues. Germline V gene sequence: CDR1 LNHDA, CDR2 SQIVND (reference sequence). CDR3 in amino acids: CASSSGPGTSGSRYQETQYF. CDR3 bases: TGTGCCAGTAGCTCGGGACCCGGGACTAGCGGGAGTCGGTACCAAGAGACCCAGTACTTC. Looking up the rest from reference TRBV19 and TRBJ2-5 gives the full variable domain: DGGITQSPKYLFRKEGQNVTLSCEQNLNHDAMYWYRQDPGQGLRLIYYSQIVNDFQKGDIAEGYSVSREKKESFPLTVTSAQKNPTAFYLCASSSGPGTSGSRYQETQYFGPGTRLLVL.

The V and J genes are TRBV2 and TRBJ2-1; TRBD2 matches at 10 bases. The V and J ends lost 4 bases and 4 bases, in that order; junction bases with no gene match: 1. Germline CDR1 SNHLY, CDR2 FYNNEI. The CDR3 consists of 14 residues. The CDR3 nucleotides are TGTGCCAGCAGTGCACTAGCGGGATACAATGAGCAGTTCTTC. Amino acid sequence: CASSALAGYNEQFF.

This clone was seen once. V is TRBV7-9 and J is TRBJ2-7; possibly TRBD2 for D (6 bases). Trimming left V 3 bases short and J 3 bases short, with 12 bases between. The germline V gene has CDR1 SEHNR and CDR2 FQNEAQ (reference sequence). The CDR3 totals 14 residues. The CDR3 nucleotides read TGTGCCAGCAGCTTGCGGGATAAAGACTACGAGCAGTACTTC. Protein sequence: CASSLRDKDYEQYF.

The chain combines TRBV4-1 with TRBJ2-7, with 12 bases that match TRBD2. Germline lookup yields CDR1 MGHRA and CDR2 YSYEKL. V lost 2 bases, J lost 5 bases, and 13 bases stayed unmatched. The CDR3 loop spans 18 amino acids. The CDR3 loop reads CASSQRTETTSGSHEQYF. DNA for the CDR3: TGCGCCAGCAGCCAACGAACTGAAACGACTAGCGGGAGCCACGAGCAGTACTTC.

The V and J genes are TRBV25-1 and TRBJ1-1; D possibly corresponds to TRBD1 (5 bases). V lost 7 bases and J 8 bases, leaving 14 bases between the germline ends. Germline CDR1 MGHDK, CDR2 SYGVNS. CDR3 length: 12 residues. CDR3 in DNA: TGTGCCAGCACTAGGGACGGATTAGAAGCTTTCTTT. It specifies CASTRDGLEAFF.

V gene TRBV21-1 combines with J gene TRBJ2-1; TRBD2, the D gene given by the table, was not confirmed from the DNA. TRBV21-1 is described as a pseudogene. The CDR3 extends over 17 amino acids. CDR3 in DNA: TGTGCCAGCAGCGGGGAATTGGAGCGGGAGTTCTACAATGAGCAGTTCTTC. Protein: CASSGELEREFYNEQFF.

The chain combines TRBV5-1 with TRBJ2-2; a possible D gene is TRBD2 (5 bases). Germline CDR1 reads SGHRS; CDR2 reads YFSETQ. Trimming stripped 2 bases from V and 3 bases from J, with 11 bases between. The CDR3 extends over 15 amino acids. CDR3 coding DNA: TGCGCCAGCAGCTTTCCGGGATCCCACACCGGGGAGCTGTTTTTT. Protein sequence: CASSFPGSHTGELFF. Full variable domain (missing parts from reference TRBV5-1 and TRBJ2-2): KAGVTQTPRYLIKTRGQQVTLSCSPISGHRSVSWYQQTPGQGLQFLFEYFSETQRNKGNFPGRFSGRQFSNSRSEMNVSTLELGDSALYLCASSFPGSHTGELFFGEGSRLTVL.